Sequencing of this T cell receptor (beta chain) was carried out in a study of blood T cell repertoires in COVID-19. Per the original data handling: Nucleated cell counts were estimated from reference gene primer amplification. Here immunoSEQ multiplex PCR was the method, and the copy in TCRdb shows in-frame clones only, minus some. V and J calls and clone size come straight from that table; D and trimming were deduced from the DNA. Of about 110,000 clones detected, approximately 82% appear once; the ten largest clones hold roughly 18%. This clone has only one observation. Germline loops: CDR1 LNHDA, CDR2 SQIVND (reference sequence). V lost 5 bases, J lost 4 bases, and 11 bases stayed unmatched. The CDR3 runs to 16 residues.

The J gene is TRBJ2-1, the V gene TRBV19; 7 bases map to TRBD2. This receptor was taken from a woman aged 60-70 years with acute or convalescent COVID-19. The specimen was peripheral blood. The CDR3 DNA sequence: TGTGCCAGTAGTTCACGCAGCGGGGCGAGTTACAATGAGCAGTTCTTC. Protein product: CASSSRSGASYNEQFF.